This T cell receptor beta chain was found in a study of T-cell memory formation after mild COVID-19 (dated by TCRdb to the early 2020s). At the level of the whole study: TCR sequence clusters from the two donors were found to be largely donor specific. In two donors, T-cell clones that expanded and contracted after mild COVID-19 were followed by sequencing TCRalpha and TCRbeta repertoires longitudinally. The cohort was made up of two young adult volunteers, one female and one male, who were previously healthy. Paper-wide results and their limitations: From day 15 to 85, contracting clones showed balanced CD4/CD8 phenotypes, whereas a second wave of clones that expanded from day 15 to 37 leaned towards CD4+. Some responding clones were detected in pre-infection memory, suggesting pre-existing cross-reactive memory T cells joined the SARS-CoV-2 response. Contracting CD4+ clones were found mainly in CM and EM memory subsets, while CD8+ clones were enriched in EMRA. The study included only a couple of mild cases, and larger cohorts that include severe cases with pre-infection samples were judged to be necessary. SARS-CoV-2 specificity of the second-wave clones peaking on day 37 was not confirmed.

On this clonotype itself: Its antigen is still unknown. Base-call qualities are not available, and no considerably larger clone is one nucleotide away.

V lost 4 bases and J lost 1 base; the stretch between them is 10 bases long. The CDR3 runs 14 residues from the cysteine to the phenylalanine. Here the CDR3 DNA is all that survives: 42 bases in frame from base 1. The germline V gene encodes CDR1 ENHRY and CDR2 SYGVKD. Ficoll-Paque density gradient centrifugation was used to isolate PBMCs. The sequencing machine was an Illumina NovaSeq 6000. TCRalpha and TCRbeta cDNA libraries were built by 5'RACE with constant-segment primers, adding sample barcodes and unique molecular identifiers. Trizol reagent was used to extract RNA from every sample. Library amplification was performed in two PCR steps, and a second sample barcode and Illumina TruSeq adapters were introduced in the second step. Libraries were sequenced on an Illumina NovaSeq with 2 x 150 bp paired-end reads. Per the source publication's procedure: With migec v1.2.7, reads were demultiplexed and then collapsed into UMI-guided consensus sequences. Using mixcr v2.1.11, UMI consensuses were aligned to TRA and TRB V and J templates and then assembled into clonotypes. A clonotype was counted as expanded or contracted only if both edgeR and NoisET called the change significant, with noise models trained on biological replicates. edgeR calls used a false discovery rate-adjusted p below 0.01 and a log2 fold-change threshold of 1. PCA with hierarchical clustering of max-normalized trajectories of the 1000 most abundant clonotypes was used as exploratory dynamics analysis. Each responding clone was given a CD4 or CD8 phenotype based on the CD4+ and CD8+ repertoires, which had been sequenced separately. TCRdb redid the processing of the public reads, applying fastp at Q25 and MiXCR, and retained in-frame beta chains. CDR3 protein sequences are deduplicated, and each keeps its most common genes and DNA. The V and J calls come from TCRdb's annotation, not from the publication. For this sample there are about 400,000 distinct CDR3 sequences; about 15% appear just once. The top ten hold roughly 21% of the sample.

The sequence links TRBV10-3 to TRBJ2-5; a tentative D match to TRBD2 spans 5 bases. Sequencing was performed on PBMCs or a T cell subset sorted from them (not recorded which). The clonotype was recovered from a man aged 18 to 29 who had mild COVID-19 (a few samples of this study predate the infection). The sample titles of this study are shuffled in the database, so cell type and time point are left out; the donor was told from shared clones. For the CDR3, the sequence is CAISGGATQETQYF. The sequenced DNA: TGTGCCATCAGTGGGGGAGCCACCCAAGAGACCCAGTACTTC.